These 13 T cell receptor beta chains originate from one sample sequenced in a study of beta chain features in type 1 diabetes. Study-level results: There was a moderate but significant shortening of TCRB CDR3s in all four CD4+ subsets of Type 1 diabetes patients.

No antigens are known for them. The isolated RNA, all of it, was reverse transcribed, so expressed TCRB transcripts were what got sequenced. Only in-frame clones appear in the TCRdb table, and some are missing; sequencing was by immunoSEQ multiplex PCR. The data contain approximately 600,000 clones, around 12% of them seen just once; the ten biggest clones take up around 0.12%. Sequenced material: naive CD4+ T cells from blood. The source is a man aged 25 to 45 with type 1 diabetes.

This chain uses TRBV9 with TRBJ2-1; D might be TRBD1 or TRBD2, each matching 5 bases. V was trimmed by 2 bases and J by 7 bases, leaving 10 bases between them. There are 13 residues in the CDR3. The V gene's germline CDR1 is SGDLS and CDR2 YYNGEE. The chain's CDR3 is CASSVGARNEQFF. CDR3 nucleotides: TGTGCCAGCAGCGTCGGGGCACGGAATGAGCAGTTCTTC.

The V call is TRBV5-1, the J call TRBJ1-4; no clear D gene. The CDR3 runs to 14 residues. V was clipped by 1 base and J by 8 bases, with 12 bases between them. Per germline, CDR1 SGHRS and CDR2 YFSETQ. The CDR3 bases are TGCGCCAGCAGCTTGCTCTCCCTGGGGGAAAAACTGTTTTTT. This gives the protein CASSLLSLGEKLFF.

This clone was found a few times. The chain joins TRBV7-2 to TRBJ1-6; 10 bases are a match to TRBD1. This CDR3 contains 15 residues. Germline CDR1 and CDR2: SGHTA and FQGNSA. The V and J ends lost 4 bases and 10 bases, in that order; junction bases with no gene match: 7. DNA for the CDR3: TGTGCCAGCAGCTCCGGACAGGGGGGACGATCACCCCTCCACTTT. It yields the protein CASSSGQGGRSPLHF.

Written as DNA, the CDR3 is TGCGCCAGCAGCTTGGGACAGGGTGGCCTCTACGAGCAGTACTTC. Its protein is CASSLGQGGLYEQYF. The chain employs TRBV5-1 and TRBJ2-7; 7 bases map to TRBD1. Germline CDR1 SGHRS, CDR2 YFSETQ. The CDR3 is 15 amino acids. Trimming removed 0 bases from V and 3 bases from J; junction bases left unmatched: 6.

The chain carries TRBV5-1 and TRBJ2-5, with D perhaps TRBD1 or TRBD2 (6 bases each). The V gene lost 2 bases and the J gene lost 4 bases, with 15 bases spanning the gap. This CDR3 spans 15 amino acids. Germline V gene data show CDR1 as SGHRS and CDR2 as YFSETQ. CDR3 region: CASSFGGGLRETQYF. The CDR3 region has the DNA TGCGCCAGCAGCTTTGGAGGGGGGTTACGAGAGACCCAGTACTTC.

The chain is built from TRBV6-6 and TRBJ2-1; D not resolved. The germline V and J ends were trimmed by 2 bases and 0 bases, with 5 bases remaining between them. This CDR3 has 14 amino acids. CDR1 is MNHNY and CDR2 is SVGAGI in the germline V gene (reference sequence). In DNA, the CDR3 is TGTGCCAGCAGTTACCTAAGCTCCTACAATGAGCAGTTCTTC. As protein: CASSYLSSYNEQFF.

The rearrangement links TRBV9 to TRBJ1-2; D remains ambiguous. The CDR3 loop spans 13 amino acids. Trimming took 0 bases from V and 8 from J, leaving 11 bases between them. Germline-derived CDR1 and CDR2 are SGDLS and YYNGEE. The CDR3, as DNA: TGTGCCAGCAGCGTAGACCACCTCGGCGGCTACACCTTC. It encodes CASSVDHLGGYTF.

This clone was seen a few times. V is TRBV25-1 and J is TRBJ1-2; maybe TRBD1 (5 bases). CDR1 and CDR2 from the germline V gene are MGHDK and SYGVNS. Between the trimmed V and J ends, which lost 4 bases and 7 bases, there was a span of 22 bases. This CDR3 has 16 residues. DNA of the CDR3: TGTGCCAGCAGTGCCCTTGGCGGGAGGCGGGGCCGTGGCTACACCTTC. Translating it yields CASSALGGRRGRGYTF.

This clone appeared a few times. The V gene is TRBV10-3, the J gene TRBJ2-2; D is perhaps TRBD1 (6 bases). This CDR3 is built from 13 residues. With 9 bases removed from V and 2 bases from J, the gap between germline ends came to 10 bases. The germline gives CDR1 ENHRY, CDR2 SYGVKD. Here the CDR3 reads CAIRDTNTGELFF. The CDR3 DNA reads as TGTGCCATAAGGGACACCAACACCGGGGAGCTGTTTTTT.

This clone was seen more than once but under ten times. J is TRBJ2-3 and V is TRBV18; D unclear. This CDR3 is built from 15 residues. CDR1 is KGHSH and CDR2 is LQKENI in the germline V gene. V gave up 1 base and J gave up 0 bases, with 8 bases separating them. DNA for the CDR3: TGTGCCAGCTCACCACGGAGCGACAGCACAGATACGCAGTATTTT. It encodes CASSPRSDSTDTQYF.

J is TRBJ2-5 and V is TRBV6-6; D is unresolved. The CDR3 length is 13 residues. The V gene lost 4 bases and the J gene lost 5 bases, with 11 bases spanning the gap. Germline V gene data show CDR1 as MNHNY and CDR2 as SVGAGI (reference sequence). The CDR3 coding sequence is TGTGCCAGCAGTTGGGTGAAGTGGGAGACCCAGTACTTC. Its protein is CASSWVKWETQYF.

Only a few counts were recorded for this clone. The chain links TRBV30 to TRBJ2-7, with 8 positions matching TRBD1. This CDR3 has 14 amino acids. The V and J ends lost 3 bases and 4 bases, in that order; junction bases with no gene match: 8. Germline V gene lookup returns CDR1 GTSNPN and CDR2 SVGIG (reference sequence). The CDR3 nucleotides read TGTGCCTGGAGCCTACAGGGGGTTGGGTACGAGCAGTACTTC. It translates to CAWSLQGVGYEQYF.

This clone was detected only a few times. The rearrangement joins TRBV13 to TRBJ2-1; no reliable D call. There are 13 residues in the CDR3. V lost 4 bases, J lost 12 bases, and 16 bases lay in between. Germline loops: CDR1 PRHDT, CDR2 FYEKMQ (reference sequence). The CDR3 DNA is TGTGCCAGCAGCTCGAAACCCCATTCGCCGCAGTTCTTC. It yields the protein CASSSKPHSPQFF.